The clone carrying this T cell receptor (beta chain) has more than one count but fewer than ten. The antigen remains undetermined. V lost 6 bases and J lost 0, with 24 bases in between. The CDR3 has 18 amino acids. CDR1 is DFQATT, CDR2 SNEGSKA, per germline (reference sequence). As to time point: late sampling 161 to 241 days after vaccination in three convalescent patients. The treatment denotes: approximately 9-day PBMC culture with coronavirus spike peptide pools or control peptides (ViraFEST assay). The sample belongs to a study of vaccination and CD4 T cells after COVID-19. Scientists ran DNA taken from cultured CD4+ T cells through the Oncomine TCR Beta short-read assay for sequencing. TCRdb reanalysed the PCR reads using MiXCR and keeps one entry per CDR3 protein. The data show 20,000 to 25,000 distinct CDR3 sequences, with 32% seen just once and about an eighth held by the top ten.

The sequences come from CD4+ T cells from blood, cultured in vitro, collected about 7 months after SARS-CoV-2 vaccination. V and J are TRBV20-1 and TRBJ1-5; D might be TRBD1 (5 bases). The origin of this receptor is a human donor who had recovered from COVID-19. The chain's CDR3 is CSASTPRGGDYSNQPQHF. For the CDR3, the DNA is TGCAGTGCCTCCACGCCCCGGGGGGGGGACTATAGCAATCAGCCCCAGCATTTT.